This T cell receptor (beta chain) was obtained from a study of beta chain features in type 1 diabetes. CDR1 is MDHEN, CDR2 SYDVKM, per germline. V lost 4 bases, J lost 5 bases, and 9 bases lay in between. The length of the CDR3 is 12 residues. TCRB transcripts that were expressed got sequenced, as all of the isolated RNA had been reverse transcribed. The method was immunoSEQ multiplex PCR; TCRdb's version includes in-frame clones alone and lacks a portion of them. The table includes roughly 350,000 clones, more than 9.5% detected once. This clone appeared a few times. Antigen: not known. Points from the study as a whole: Type 1 diabetes patients had VDJ junctions that carried fewer insertions and more deletions. Whether HLA type influences TCRB rearrangement remained unresolved here.

Sorting with CD45RO/CCR7/CD25/CD127/CD95/CD27 yielded naive, central memory, regulatory and stem-like memory CD4+ cells. Sequencing input: naive CD4+ T cells from blood. This chain uses TRBV28 with TRBJ2-7; maybe TRBD2 (6 bases). This receptor was identified in a woman between 25 and 40 years old in good health. CDR3: CASSWRVHEQYF. CDR3 sequence (DNA): TGTGCCAGCAGTTGGAGGGTCCACGAGCAGTACTTC.